What follows are 3 T cell receptor beta chains derived from one specimen sequenced in a study of OX40 agonist ivuxolimab in advanced cancers. This table comes from immunoSEQ multiplex PCR, and its TCRdb copy is limited to in-frame clones, with some not included. In the table there are about 47,000 clones, 84% of which are singletons. The sample was CD4+ or CD8+ T cells sorted from blood, taken in a trial of the OX40 agonist ivuxolimab. The receptor set was obtained from an adult with an advanced solid tumor such as melanoma, head and neck, liver or kidney cancer.

This clone was counted a single time. The chain recombines TRBV28 with TRBJ2-1, with 11 nucleotides matching TRBD2. V dropped 6 bases and J dropped 7; count of bases not matched to a gene: 8. The length of the CDR3 is 15 residues. Germline-derived CDR1 and CDR2 are MDHEN and SYDVKM. The CDR3 reads CASRKTSGIVNEQFF. The DNA for the CDR3 is TGTGCCAGCAGAAAGACTAGCGGGATTGTGAATGAGCAGTTCTTC.

This chain joins TRBV2 and TRBJ2-2, with 11 bases lining up with TRBD1. The CDR3 length is 16 residues. Trimming took 8 bases from V and 5 from J; bases not matched to a gene: 10. Germline CDR1 reads SNHLY; CDR2 reads FYNNEI. CDR3 in DNA: TGTGCCAGCTTAACCGGGACAGGGGGTCGTACCGGGGAGCTGTTTTTT. Protein: CASLTGTGGRTGELFF.

The chain joins TRBV7-8 to TRBJ1-2; TRBD1 is a possible D gene (6 bases). The CDR3 consists of 14 residues. Between the trimmed V and J ends, which lost 4 bases and 6 bases, there was a span of 15 bases. Germline CDR1 is SGHVS and CDR2 is FQNEAQ. The CDR3 region is CASSSSDRFNGYTF. CDR3 sequence (DNA): TGTGCCAGCAGCTCCTCCGACAGGTTTAATGGCTACACCTTC. The variable domain in full, completed from reference TRBV7-8 and TRBJ1-2, reads GAGVSQSPRYKVAKRGQDVALRCDPISGHVSLFWYQQALGQGPEFLTYFQNEAQLDKSGLPSDRFFAERPEGSVSTLKIQRTQQEDSAVYLCASSSSDRFNGYTFGSGTRLTVV.